These 9 T cell receptor beta chains were all obtained from the same sample, sequenced in a study of T cells in Graves' hyperthyroidism and ophthalmopathy. Regions amplified from RNA transcripts were the TCR beta CDR3 regions. HTBI primers were used for first-round RT-PCR of the TCR CDR3. TCRdb fed the multiplex PCR reads into MiXCR, producing one record per CDR3 protein. Here the sample spans hundreds of thousands of distinct CDR3 sequences, about 45% being singletons. Input material: peripheral blood or thyroid tissue (not recorded which). The receptors were gathered from an adult man with Graves' disease, either hyperthyroidism or ophthalmopathy (not recorded which).

Remarks on this clonotype: Lacking the conserved final phenylalanine or tryptophan, this CDR3 likely reflects a read error. The limits of the CDR3 on the DNA are not certain, so only TCRdb's listed CDR3 is given. The chain combines TRBV7-3 with TRBJ1-3. With termini counted, the CDR3 has 8 amino acids. CDR1 SGHTA and CDR2 FQGTGA come from the germline V gene. The CDR3 protein is CASSLLDD.

Only a few counts were recorded for this clonotype. The chain couples TRBV2 to TRBJ1-5; 9 bases are shared with TRBD1. Germline V gene sequence: CDR1 SNHLY, CDR2 FYNNEI. V dropped 2 bases and J dropped 6; count of bases not matched to a gene: 8. This CDR3 is 16 amino acids long. Written as DNA, the CDR3 is TGTGCCAGCAGTGAAATAGGACAGGGGCTTAGTCAGCCCCAGCATTTT. Encoded protein: CASSEIGQGLSQPQHF.

This chain links TRBV6-1 with TRBJ1-2; the match to TRBD1 covers 9 bases. This CDR3 contains 13 residues. Germline assignment: CDR1 MNHNS and CDR2 SASEGT. V shed 2 bases, J shed 8 bases, and the junction held 3 bases outside the gene matches. CDR3 protein: CASSERQGEGYTF. CDR3 in DNA: TGTGCCAGCAGTGAACGACAGGGGGAAGGCTACACCTTC.

The chain combines TRBV6-6 with TRBJ1-2; 10 bases match TRBD1. This CDR3 spans 13 amino acids. V was pared by 7 bases and J by 7 bases, with 6 bases of the junction left unmatched. Per the germline V gene, CDR1 is MNHNY and CDR2 is SVGAGI (reference sequence). The CDR3 protein is CASMRQGARGYTF. The CDR3 nucleotides are TGTGCCAGCATGAGACAGGGGGCTCGTGGCTACACCTTC.

CDR3: CASSSRGWRAGYGYTF. The CDR3 DNA follows: TGTGCCAGCAGCTCTCGGGGTTGGAGGGCCGGGTATGGCTACACCTTC. The V and J genes are TRBV7-9 and TRBJ1-2; D unresolved. Germline values: CDR1 SEHNR, CDR2 FQNEAQ (reference sequence). CDR3 length: 16 residues. V shed 4 bases and J shed 5 bases, with 20 bases lying between them.

This clonotype was seen a handful of times. This sequence joins TRBV4-1 and TRBJ2-7, with 7 nucleotides matching TRBD1. CDR1 MGHRA and CDR2 YSYEKL come from the germline V gene. CDR3 length equals 14 residues. V shed 2 bases, J shed 5 bases, and the junction held 6 bases outside the gene matches. The CDR3 DNA reads TGCGCCAGCAGCCAATCAGGGGGTTTCAACGAGCAGTACTTC. Protein: CASSQSGGFNEQYF.

This chain connects TRBV2 to TRBJ1-1; TRBD1 aligns across 7 bases. The CDR3 is 15 residues long. The germline gives CDR1 SNHLY, CDR2 FYNNEI. The J segment lost 2 bases and the V segment lost 2 bases, leaving 5 bases of the junction unmatched. CDR3 DNA: TGTGCCAGCAGTGAATTGGGGGACAGAAACACTGAAGCTTTCTTT. Translation gives CASSELGDRNTEAFF.

This clonotype turned up a few times. The junction departs from the called germline gene at one end, perhaps through a read error. The chain recombines TRBV7-3 with TRBJ1-1; D is perhaps TRBD1 (6 bases). Per the germline V gene, CDR1 is SGHTA and CDR2 is FQGTGA. CDR3 size: 14 residues. The CDR3 is CASRTGYMDTEAFF. CDR3 coding DNA: TGCGCCAGCAGAACAGGGTATATGGACACTGAAGCTTTCTTT.

This clonotype was counted at least ten times. This chain links TRBV7-8 with TRBJ1-5; TRBD1 matches 8 bases. Germline V lookup: CDR1 SGHVS, CDR2 FQNEAQ. The CDR3 loop spans 17 amino acids. The V and J ends lost 2 bases and 0 bases, in that order; junction bases with no gene match: 6. CDR3 DNA sequence: TGTGCCAGCAGCTTACGGACAGGGCCTTATAGCAATCAGCCCCAGCATTTT. It translates to CASSLRTGPYSNQPQHF.